This section outlines one T cell receptor (beta chain) sequence together with its context. The antigen is not known. These data are taken from a study of post-analysis software for immune sequencing data. Study in general: The patients showed relapsing-remitting, secondary progressive and progressive-relapsing multiple sclerosis courses. Study-level findings and limits: TRBV5-6, TRBV5-1 and TRBV20-1 were among roughly 5 TRBV segments more frequent in patients than controls. Controls had significantly higher normalized Chao1 diversity than multiple sclerosis patients. Same-batch samples co-clustered strongly by F measure.

Prepared TCR beta cDNA libraries contained unique molecular identifiers. TCRdb analysed the PCR reads with MiXCR anew, one entry per CDR3 protein. The table records more than 450,000 distinct CDR3 sequences, around 47% of them present only once. The V end lost 6 bases, the J end lost 2 bases, and 13 bases lay between the germline ends. The CDR3 sequence is 14 residues long. The chain joins TRBV12-3 or TRBV12-4 to TRBJ1-2; maybe TRBD1 (5 bases). Sequencing was done on a sample of blood. The sequence derives from a girl between 5 and 17 years old with multiple sclerosis. For the CDR3, the DNA is TGTGCCAGCAGATACGACAGCCTCAACTATGGCTACACCTTC. It specifies CASRYDSLNYGYTF.